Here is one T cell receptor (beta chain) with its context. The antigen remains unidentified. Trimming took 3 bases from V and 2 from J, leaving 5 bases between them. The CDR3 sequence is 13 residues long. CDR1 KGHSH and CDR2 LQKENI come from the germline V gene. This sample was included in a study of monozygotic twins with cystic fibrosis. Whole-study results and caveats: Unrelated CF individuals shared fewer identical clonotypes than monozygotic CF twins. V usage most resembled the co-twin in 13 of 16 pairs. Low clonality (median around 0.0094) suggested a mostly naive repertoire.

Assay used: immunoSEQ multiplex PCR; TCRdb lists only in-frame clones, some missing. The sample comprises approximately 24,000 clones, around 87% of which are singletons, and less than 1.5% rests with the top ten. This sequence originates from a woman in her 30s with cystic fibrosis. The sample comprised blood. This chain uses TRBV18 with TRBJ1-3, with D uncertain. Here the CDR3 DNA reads TGTGCCAGCTCACCTTCGGCTGGAAACACCATATATTTT. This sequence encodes CASSPSAGNTIYF.